This T cell receptor beta chain was sequenced for a study of OX40 agonist ivuxolimab in advanced cancers. The wider study: A partial response was reached by three patients: one with hepatocellular carcinoma and two with cutaneous melanoma.

Study findings and constraints: Doses of 0.1 to 3.0 mg/kg were accompanied by clonal expansion of CD4+ and CD8+ blood T cells by week 6. Normalized expansion of T-cell clones was also low for some nonresponders.

Germline CDR1 LNHDA, CDR2 SQIVND (reference sequence). V lost 5 bases and J lost 4; bases outside the gene matches: 2. The CDR3 covers 14 residues. Exclusion of a patient followed from autoimmune disease history or systemic immunosuppression. Details on this clone: Its antigen is not identified.

Profiled with immunoSEQ multiplex PCR; TCRdb holds only in-frame clones, not every one. Among under 80,000 clones listed, 85% to 90% were seen once. V gene TRBV19 combines with J gene TRBJ2-7; TRBD2 matches 13 bases. This receptor was taken from an adult with an advanced solid tumor such as melanoma, head and neck, liver or kidney cancer. The sample in question was CD4+ or CD8+ T cells sorted from blood, obtained in a trial of the OX40 agonist ivuxolimab. DNA of the CDR3: TGTGCCAGTAGTCCACTAGCGGGAGGGTACGAGCAGTACTTC. Translating gives CASSPLAGGYEQYF.